This TCR beta chain comes out of a study of T cells in Graves' hyperthyroidism and ophthalmopathy. This clonotype has at least ten counts. Its antigen is currently unknown. In germline, CDR1 is MNHEY, CDR2 SVGAGI. The length of the CDR3 is 17 residues. Trimming removed 6 bases from V and 4 bases from J, with 24 bases in between. Researchers defined stable Graves' hyperthyroidism as no ophthalmopathy progression within 18 months. Study-wide results and caveats: By a 13 V-J model, ophthalmopathy was set apart from stable hyperthyroidism. Most clonotypes that expanded in the thyroid above 0.001 also showed up in blood.

Amplified TCR beta CDR3 regions came from RNA transcripts. The TCR CDR3 was amplified in a first-round RT-PCR using the HTBI primer set. TCRdb independently ran MiXCR on the multiplex PCR reads; one entry per CDR3 protein. The sample lists approximately 500,000 distinct CDR3 sequences, approximately 44% occurring once. The sequenced material came from peripheral blood or thyroid tissue (not recorded which). The chain links TRBV6-5 to TRBJ1-1; D is possibly TRBD1 (6 bases). The receptor comes from a woman under 30 with Graves' hyperthyroidism. In DNA, the CDR3 is TGTGCCAGCAGCCGCGGAGCCTTTCACAGGGCGGTCACTGAAGCTTTCTTT. Protein product: CASSRGAFHRAVTEAFF.